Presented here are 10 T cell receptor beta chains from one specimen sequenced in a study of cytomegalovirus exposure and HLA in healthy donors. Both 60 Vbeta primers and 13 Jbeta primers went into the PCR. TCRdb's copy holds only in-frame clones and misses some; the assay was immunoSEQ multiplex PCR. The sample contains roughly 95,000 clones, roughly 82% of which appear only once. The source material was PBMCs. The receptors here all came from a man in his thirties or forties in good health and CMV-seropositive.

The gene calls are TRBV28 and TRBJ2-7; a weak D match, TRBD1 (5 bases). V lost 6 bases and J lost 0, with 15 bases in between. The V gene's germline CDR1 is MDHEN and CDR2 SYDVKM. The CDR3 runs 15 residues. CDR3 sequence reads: CASSPSRQFSYEQYF. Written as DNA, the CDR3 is TGTGCCAGCAGCCCCTCCCGACAGTTCTCCTACGAGCAGTACTTC.

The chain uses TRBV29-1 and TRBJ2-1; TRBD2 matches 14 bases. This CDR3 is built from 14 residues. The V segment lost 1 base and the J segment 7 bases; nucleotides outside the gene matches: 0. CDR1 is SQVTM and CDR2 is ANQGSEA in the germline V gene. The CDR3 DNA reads TGCAGCGTTGAAGGGACTAGCGGGAGGAATGAGCAGTTCTTC. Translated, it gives CSVEGTSGRNEQFF.

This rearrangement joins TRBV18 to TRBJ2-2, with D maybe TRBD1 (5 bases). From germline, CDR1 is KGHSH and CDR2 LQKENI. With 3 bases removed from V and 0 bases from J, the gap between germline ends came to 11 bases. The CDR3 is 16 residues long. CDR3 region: CASSPGPNANTGELFF. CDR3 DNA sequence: TGTGCCAGCTCACCGGGGCCGAACGCGAACACCGGGGAGCTGTTTTTT.

Here the CDR3 reads CASSQPTNNEQFF. DNA of the CDR3: TGTGCCAGCAGCCAACCCACTAACAATGAGCAGTTCTTC. The rearrangement links TRBV7-2 to TRBJ2-1; no firm D call. Germline CDR1 SGHTA, CDR2 FQGNSA. V was trimmed by 5 bases and J by 5 bases, leaving 10 bases between them. The CDR3 sequence is 13 residues long.

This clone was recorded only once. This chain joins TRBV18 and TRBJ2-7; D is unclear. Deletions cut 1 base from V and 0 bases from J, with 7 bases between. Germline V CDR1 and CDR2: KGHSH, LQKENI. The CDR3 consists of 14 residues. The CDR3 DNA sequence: TGTGCCAGCTCACCACTTGACACCTCCTACGAGCAGTACTTC. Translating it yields CASSPLDTSYEQYF.

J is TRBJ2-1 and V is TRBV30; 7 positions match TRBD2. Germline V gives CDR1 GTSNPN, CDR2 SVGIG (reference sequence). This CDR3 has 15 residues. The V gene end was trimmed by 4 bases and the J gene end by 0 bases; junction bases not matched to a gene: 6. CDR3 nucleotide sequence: TGTGCCTGGATGGGACTAACCAGCTCCTACAATGAGCAGTTCTTC. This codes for CAWMGLTSSYNEQFF.

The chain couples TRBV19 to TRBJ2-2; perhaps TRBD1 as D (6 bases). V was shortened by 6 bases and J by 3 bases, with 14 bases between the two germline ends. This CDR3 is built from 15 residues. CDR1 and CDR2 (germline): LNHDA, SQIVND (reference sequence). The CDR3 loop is CASSFGQKYTGELFF. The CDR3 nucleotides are TGTGCCAGTAGCTTTGGACAGAAATACACCGGGGAGCTGTTTTTT.

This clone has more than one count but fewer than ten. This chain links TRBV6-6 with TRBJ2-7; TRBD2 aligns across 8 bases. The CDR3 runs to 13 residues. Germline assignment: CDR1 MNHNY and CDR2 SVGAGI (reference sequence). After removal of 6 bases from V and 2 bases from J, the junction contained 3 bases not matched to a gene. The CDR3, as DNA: TGTGCCAGCAGGACTAGCGCAACCTACGAGCAGTACTTC. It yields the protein CASRTSATYEQYF.

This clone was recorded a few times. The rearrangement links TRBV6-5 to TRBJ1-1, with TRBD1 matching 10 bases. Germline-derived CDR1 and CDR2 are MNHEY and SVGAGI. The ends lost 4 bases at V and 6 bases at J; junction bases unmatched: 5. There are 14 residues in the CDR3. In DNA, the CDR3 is TGTGCCAGCAGTTTCGACAGGGGGCCCTCTGAAGCTTTCTTT. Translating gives CASSFDRGPSEAFF.

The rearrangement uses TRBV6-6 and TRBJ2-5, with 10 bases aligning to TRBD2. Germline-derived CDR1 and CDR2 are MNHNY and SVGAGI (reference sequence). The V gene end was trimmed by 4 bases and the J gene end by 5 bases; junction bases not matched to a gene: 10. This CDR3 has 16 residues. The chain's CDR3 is CASSSREREGRETQYF. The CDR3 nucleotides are TGTGCCAGCAGTTCCCGGGAGCGGGAGGGCCGCGAGACCCAGTACTTC.